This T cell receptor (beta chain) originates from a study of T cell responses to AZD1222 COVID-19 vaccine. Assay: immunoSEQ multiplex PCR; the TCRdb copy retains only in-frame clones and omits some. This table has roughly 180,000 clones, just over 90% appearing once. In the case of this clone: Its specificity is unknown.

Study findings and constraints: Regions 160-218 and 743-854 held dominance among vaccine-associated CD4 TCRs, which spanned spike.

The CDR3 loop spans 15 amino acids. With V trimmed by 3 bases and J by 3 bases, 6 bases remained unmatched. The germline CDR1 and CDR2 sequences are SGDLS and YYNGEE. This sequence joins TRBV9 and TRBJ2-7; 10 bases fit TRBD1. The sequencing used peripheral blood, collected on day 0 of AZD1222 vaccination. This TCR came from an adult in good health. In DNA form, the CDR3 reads TGTGCCAGCAGCGAGGGGGACAGGGGTTACTACGAGCAGTACTTC. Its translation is CASSEGDRGYYEQYF. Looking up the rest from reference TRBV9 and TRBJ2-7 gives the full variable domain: DSGVTQTPKHLITATGQRVTLRCSPRSGDLSVYWYQQSLDQGLQFLIQYYNGEERAKGNILERFSAQQFPDLHSELNLSSLELGDSALYFCASSEGDRGYYEQYFGPGTRLTVT.